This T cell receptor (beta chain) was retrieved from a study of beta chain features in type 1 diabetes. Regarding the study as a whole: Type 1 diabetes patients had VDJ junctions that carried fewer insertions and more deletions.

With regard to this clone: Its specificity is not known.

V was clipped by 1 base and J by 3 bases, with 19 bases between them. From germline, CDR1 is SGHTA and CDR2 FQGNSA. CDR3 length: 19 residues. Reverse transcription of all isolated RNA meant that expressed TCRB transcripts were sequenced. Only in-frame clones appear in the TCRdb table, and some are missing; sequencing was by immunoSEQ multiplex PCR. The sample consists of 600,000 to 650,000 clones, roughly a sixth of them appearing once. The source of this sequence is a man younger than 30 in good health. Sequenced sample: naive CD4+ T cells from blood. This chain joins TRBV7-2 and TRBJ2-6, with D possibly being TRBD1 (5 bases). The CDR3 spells CASSLELGVLKGGANVLTF. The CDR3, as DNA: TGTGCCAGCAGCTTAGAGTTAGGGGTCTTAAAAGGTGGGGCCAACGTCCTGACTTTC.